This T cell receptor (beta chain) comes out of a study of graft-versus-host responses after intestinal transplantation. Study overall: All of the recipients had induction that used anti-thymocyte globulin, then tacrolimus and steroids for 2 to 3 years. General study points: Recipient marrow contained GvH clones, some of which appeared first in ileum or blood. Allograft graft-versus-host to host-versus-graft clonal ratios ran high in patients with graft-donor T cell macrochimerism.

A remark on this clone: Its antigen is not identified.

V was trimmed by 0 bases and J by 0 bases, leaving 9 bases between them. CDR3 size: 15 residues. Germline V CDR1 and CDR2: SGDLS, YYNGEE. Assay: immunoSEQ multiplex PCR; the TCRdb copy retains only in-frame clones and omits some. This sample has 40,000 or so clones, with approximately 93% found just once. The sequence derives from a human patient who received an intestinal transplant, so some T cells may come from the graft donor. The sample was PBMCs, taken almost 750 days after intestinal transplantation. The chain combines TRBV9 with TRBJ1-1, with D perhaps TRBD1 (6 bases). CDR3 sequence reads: CASSVGGALNTEAFF. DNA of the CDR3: TGTGCCAGCAGCGTAGGGGGGGCCTTGAACACTGAAGCTTTCTTT.